The text below deals with one T cell receptor (beta chain). Antigen unknown. CDR3 length equals 17 residues. V gave up 4 bases and J gave up 0 bases, with 17 bases separating them. Germline loops: CDR1 SGHDT, CDR2 YYEEEE. PCR primers comprised 60 Vbeta and 13 Jbeta primers. Profiled with immunoSEQ multiplex PCR; TCRdb holds only in-frame clones, not every one. This sample carries 63,000 or so clones, roughly 75% of them seen once, and the ten largest clones take more than 7%. This specimen comes from a study of cytomegalovirus exposure and HLA in healthy donors. Turning to the study itself: Drawn from HLA-typed donors, tens of millions of unique TCRs were held in an early data release. Among the approximately 400 donors who were genotyped, approximately 83% fell in the genetic ancestry cluster that is associated with self-reported Caucasian donors.

Study-wide results and caveats: CMV serostatus alone was available as immune exposure information. Reported findings show TCR beta sequences accurately forecast HLA-A and HLA-B alleles in most subjects.

The V gene is TRBV5-6, the J gene TRBJ2-1, with D possibly being TRBD2 (6 bases). This TCR came from a woman in her thirties in good health and CMV-seropositive. What was sequenced was PBMCs. The CDR3 DNA follows: TGTGCCAGCAGCCGAGGGCGGGGAGAGGTCTCCTACAATGAGCAGTTCTTC. Residues: CASSRGRGEVSYNEQFF. Drawing the rest from reference TRBV5-6 and TRBJ2-1, the complete variable domain is DAGVTQSPTHLIKTRGQQVTLRCSPKSGHDTVSWYQQALGQGPQFIFQYYEEEERQRGNFPDRFSGHQFPNYSSELNVNALLLGDSALYLCASSRGRGEVSYNEQFFGPGTRLTVL.